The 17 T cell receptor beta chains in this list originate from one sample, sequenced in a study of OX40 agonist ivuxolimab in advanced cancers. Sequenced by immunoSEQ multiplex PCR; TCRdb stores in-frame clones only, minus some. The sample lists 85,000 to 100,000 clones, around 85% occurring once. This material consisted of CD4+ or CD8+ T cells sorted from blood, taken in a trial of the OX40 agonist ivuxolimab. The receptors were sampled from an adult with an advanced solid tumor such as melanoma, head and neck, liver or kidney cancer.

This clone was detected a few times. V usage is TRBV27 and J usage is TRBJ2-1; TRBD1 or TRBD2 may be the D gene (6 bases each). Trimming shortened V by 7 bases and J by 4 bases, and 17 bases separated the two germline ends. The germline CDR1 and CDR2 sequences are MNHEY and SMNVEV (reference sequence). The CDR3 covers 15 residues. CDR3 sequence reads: CASTGGGKGYNEQFF. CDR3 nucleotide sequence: TGTGCCAGCACCGGGGGCGGGAAAGGGTACAATGAGCAGTTCTTC.

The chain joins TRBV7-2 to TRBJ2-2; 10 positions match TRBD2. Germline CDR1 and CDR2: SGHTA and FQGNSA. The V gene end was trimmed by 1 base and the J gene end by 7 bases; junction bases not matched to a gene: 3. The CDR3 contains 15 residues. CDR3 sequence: CASSLEPSGSGELFF. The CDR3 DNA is TGTGCCAGCAGCTTAGAGCCTAGCGGGAGCGGGGAGCTGTTTTTT.

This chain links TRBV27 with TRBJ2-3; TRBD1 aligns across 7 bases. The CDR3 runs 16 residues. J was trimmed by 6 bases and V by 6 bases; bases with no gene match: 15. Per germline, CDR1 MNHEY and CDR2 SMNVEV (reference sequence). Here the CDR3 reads CASRGTVVFGGDTQYF. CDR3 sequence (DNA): TGTGCCAGCAGAGGGACAGTAGTGTTCGGTGGGGATACGCAGTATTTT.

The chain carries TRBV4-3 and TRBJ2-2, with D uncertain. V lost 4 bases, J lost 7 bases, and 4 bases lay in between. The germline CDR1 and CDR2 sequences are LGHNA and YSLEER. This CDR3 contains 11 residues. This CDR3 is CASSPLGELFF. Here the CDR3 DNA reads TGCGCCAGCAGCCCCCTCGGGGAGCTGTTTTTT.

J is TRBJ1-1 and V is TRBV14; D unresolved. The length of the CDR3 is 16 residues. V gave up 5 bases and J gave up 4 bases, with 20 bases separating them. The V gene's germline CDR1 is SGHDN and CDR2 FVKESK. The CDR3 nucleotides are TGTGCCAGCAGCTTTCACTCCGGGCCCTTCGGCACTGAAGCTTTCTTT. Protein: CASSFHSGPFGTEAFF.

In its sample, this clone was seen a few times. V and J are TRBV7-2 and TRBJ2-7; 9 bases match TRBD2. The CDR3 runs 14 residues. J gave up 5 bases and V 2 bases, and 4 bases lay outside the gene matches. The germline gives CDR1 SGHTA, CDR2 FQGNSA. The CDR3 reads CASSLIAGENEQYF. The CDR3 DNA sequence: TGTGCCAGCAGCTTAATAGCGGGAGAAAACGAGCAGTACTTC.

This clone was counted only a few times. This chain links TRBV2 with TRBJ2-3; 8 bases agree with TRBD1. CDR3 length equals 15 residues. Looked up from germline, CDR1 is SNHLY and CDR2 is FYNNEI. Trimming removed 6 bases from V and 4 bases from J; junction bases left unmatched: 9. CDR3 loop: CASRMTGVDSDTQYF. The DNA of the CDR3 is TGTGCCAGCAGGATGACAGGGGTAGATTCAGATACGCAGTATTTT.

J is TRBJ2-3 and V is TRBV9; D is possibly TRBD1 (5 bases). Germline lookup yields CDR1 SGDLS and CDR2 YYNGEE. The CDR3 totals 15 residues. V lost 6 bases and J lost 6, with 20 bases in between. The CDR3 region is CASKRGDWASDTQYF. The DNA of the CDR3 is TGTGCCAGCAAAAGGGGTGACTGGGCTTCCGATACGCAGTATTTT.

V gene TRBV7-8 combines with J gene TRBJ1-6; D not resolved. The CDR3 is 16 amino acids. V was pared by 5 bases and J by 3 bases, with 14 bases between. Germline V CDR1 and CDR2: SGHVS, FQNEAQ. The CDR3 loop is CASSPRRVVYNSPLHF. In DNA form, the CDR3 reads TGTGCCAGCAGCCCTCGGCGGGTTGTCTATAATTCACCCCTCCACTTT.

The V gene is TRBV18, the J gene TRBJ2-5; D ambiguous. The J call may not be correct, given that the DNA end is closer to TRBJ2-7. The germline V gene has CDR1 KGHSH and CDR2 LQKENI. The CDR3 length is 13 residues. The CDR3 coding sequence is TGTGCCAGCTCACCGCTAGACGGGTACGAGCAGTACTTC. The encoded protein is CASSPLDGYEQYF.

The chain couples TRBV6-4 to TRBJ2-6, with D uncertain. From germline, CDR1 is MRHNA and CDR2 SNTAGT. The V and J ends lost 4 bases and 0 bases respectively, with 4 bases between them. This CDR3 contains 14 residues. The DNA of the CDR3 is TGTGCCAGCAGTGTTGACTCTGGGGCCAACGTCCTGACTTTC. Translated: CASSVDSGANVLTF.

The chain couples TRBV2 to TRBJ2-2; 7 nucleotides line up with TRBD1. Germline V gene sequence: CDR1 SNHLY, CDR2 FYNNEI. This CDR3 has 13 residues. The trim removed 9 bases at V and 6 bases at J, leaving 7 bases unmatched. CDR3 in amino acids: CASLRGLAGELFF. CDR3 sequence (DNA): TGTGCCAGTCTGAGGGGGCTGGCCGGGGAGCTGTTTTTT.

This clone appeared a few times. The CDR3 sequence is CASSQGPVRGRLLQPQHF. CDR3 bases: TGCGCCAGCAGCCAAGGTCCCGTCAGGGGGCGTTTATTGCAGCCCCAGCATTTT. The chain recombines TRBV4-1 with TRBJ1-5, with 8 nucleotides matching TRBD1. Trimming at V came to 1 base and at J to 7 bases, leaving 15 bases not matched to a gene. The CDR3 runs to 18 residues. The germline V gene encodes CDR1 MGHRA and CDR2 YSYEKL.

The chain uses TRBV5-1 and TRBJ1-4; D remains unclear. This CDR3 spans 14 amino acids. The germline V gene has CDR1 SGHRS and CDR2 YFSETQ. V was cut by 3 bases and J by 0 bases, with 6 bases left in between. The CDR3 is CASSSTPTNEKLFF. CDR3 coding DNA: TGCGCCAGCAGCTCCACGCCAACTAATGAAAAACTGTTTTTT. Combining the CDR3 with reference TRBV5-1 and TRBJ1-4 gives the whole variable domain KAGVTQTPRYLIKTRGQQVTLSCSPISGHRSVSWYQQTPGQGLQFLFEYFSETQRNKGNFPGRFSGRQFSNSRSEMNVSTLELGDSALYLCASSSTPTNEKLFFGSGTQLSVL.

The CDR3 spells CASSQDHTGRETQYF. The CDR3 coding sequence is TGCGCCAGCAGCCAAGATCATACAGGACGGGAGACCCAGTACTTC. V usage is TRBV4-3 and J usage is TRBJ2-5; tentatively, D is TRBD1 (5 bases). The germline gives CDR1 LGHNA, CDR2 YSLEER. The ends were cut back, 0 bases at V and 5 bases at J, with 13 bases in the middle. This CDR3 is built from 15 residues.

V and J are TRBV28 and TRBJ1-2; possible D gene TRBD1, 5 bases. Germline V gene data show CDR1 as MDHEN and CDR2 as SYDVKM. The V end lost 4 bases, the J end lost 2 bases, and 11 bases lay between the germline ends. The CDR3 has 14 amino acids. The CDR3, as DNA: TGTGCCAGCAGTTCCGGGGCCGTGAACTATGGCTACACCTTC. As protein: CASSSGAVNYGYTF.

In DNA form, the CDR3 reads TGTGCCAGCAGTTCGCCCATGGCTGAAGCTTTCTTT. Its protein is CASSSPMAEAFF. V and J are TRBV27 and TRBJ1-1, with no clear D. The CDR3 is 12 residues long. Trimming removed 4 bases from V and 6 bases from J, with 9 bases in between. CDR1 and CDR2 (germline): MNHEY, SMNVEV (reference sequence).